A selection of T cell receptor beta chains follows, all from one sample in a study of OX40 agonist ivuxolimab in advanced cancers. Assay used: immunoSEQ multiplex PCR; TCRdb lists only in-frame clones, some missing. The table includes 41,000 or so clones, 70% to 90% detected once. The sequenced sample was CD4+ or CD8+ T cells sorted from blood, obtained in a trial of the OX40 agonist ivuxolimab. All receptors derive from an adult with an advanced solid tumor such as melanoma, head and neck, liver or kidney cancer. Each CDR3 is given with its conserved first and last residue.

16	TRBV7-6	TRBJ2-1	CASSLRVLADYNEQFF
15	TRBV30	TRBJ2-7	CAWSELSGRANEQYF
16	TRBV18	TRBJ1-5	CASSPGTGSINQPQHF
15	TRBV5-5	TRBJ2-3	CASSFGQGATDTQYF
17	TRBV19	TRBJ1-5	CASRDQGQFSHSQPQHF
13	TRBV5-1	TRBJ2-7	CASRASGTFGQYF
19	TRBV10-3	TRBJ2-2	CAISEPTGLAGGRTGELFF
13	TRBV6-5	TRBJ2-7	CASSYGRRMEQYF
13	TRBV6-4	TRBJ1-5	CASSVDSNQPQHF
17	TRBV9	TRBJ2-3	CASSPGGGSIGADTQYF
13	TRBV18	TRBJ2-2	CASSPRGPGELFF
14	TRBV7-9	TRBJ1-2	CASSLAGTGFGYTF
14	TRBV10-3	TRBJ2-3	CAISVTGTIDTQYF
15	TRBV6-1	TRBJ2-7	CASSVEQGDSYEQYF
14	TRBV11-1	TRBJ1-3	CASSLGPGRNTIYF
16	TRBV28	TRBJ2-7	CASRGTSGDKPYEQYF
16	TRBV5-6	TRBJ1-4	CASSLVGAGTNEKLFF
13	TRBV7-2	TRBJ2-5	CASSPSWGETQYF
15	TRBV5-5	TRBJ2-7	CASRTATSGSIEQYF
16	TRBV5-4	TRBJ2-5	CASSRGIRVGAQTQYF
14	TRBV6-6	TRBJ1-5	CASSWTKENQPQHF
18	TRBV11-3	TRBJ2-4	CASSHFSGQPLAKNIQYF
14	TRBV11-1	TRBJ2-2	CASSLPQGSGELFF
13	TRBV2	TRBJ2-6	CASSEAGANVLTF
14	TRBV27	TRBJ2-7	CASSLRAAAGEQYF
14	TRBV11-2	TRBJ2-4	CASSLSENRNIQYF
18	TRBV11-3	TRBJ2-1	CASSLDARAGDPGNEQFF
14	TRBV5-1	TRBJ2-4	CASSLGLAKNIQYF
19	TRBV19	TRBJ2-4	CASSTRRDHRGLTKNIQYF
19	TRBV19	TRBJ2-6	CASSIGPGMGSSGANVLTF
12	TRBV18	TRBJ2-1	CASSRYGAEQFF
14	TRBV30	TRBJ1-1	CAWSVNRMNTEAFF
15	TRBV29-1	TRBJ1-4	CSVEETGGDNEKLFF
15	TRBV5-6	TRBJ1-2	CASSPKGQVGYGYTF
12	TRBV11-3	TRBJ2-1	CASSLVISEQFF
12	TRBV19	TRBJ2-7	CASSIEGHEQYF
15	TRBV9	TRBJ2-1	CASSVGPLADNEQFF
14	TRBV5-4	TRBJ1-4	CASSLWTASEKLFF
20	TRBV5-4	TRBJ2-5	CASSLAGGLAGRASVETQYF
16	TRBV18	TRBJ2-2	CASSMTSRTDTGELFF
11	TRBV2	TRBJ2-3	CASGGTDTQYF
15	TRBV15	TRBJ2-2	CATSREDFFTGELFF
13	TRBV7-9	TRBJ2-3	CASSGSGTDTQYF
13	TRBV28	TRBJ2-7	CASSSGGGYEQYF
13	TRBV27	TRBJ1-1	CASVDRRVPEAFF
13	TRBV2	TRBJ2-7	CASSGTRIHEQYF
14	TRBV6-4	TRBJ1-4	CASTSTGLDEKLFF
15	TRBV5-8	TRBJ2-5	CASSPYRHFQETQYF
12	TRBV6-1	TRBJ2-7	CASRLPSKEQYF
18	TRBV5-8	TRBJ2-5	CASSLGTTSGLIKETQYF
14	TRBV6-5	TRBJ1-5	CASGRQARNQPQHF
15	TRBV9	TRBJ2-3	CASRAQGYGTDTQYF
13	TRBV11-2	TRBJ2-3	CASSPPHTDTQYF
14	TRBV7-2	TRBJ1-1	CASSLDVPNTEAFF
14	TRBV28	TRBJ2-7	CASSFQGGRYEQYF